Below are 26 T cell receptor beta chains sequenced from a single sample in a study of cytomegalovirus exposure and HLA in healthy donors. This PCR relied on a set of 60 Vbeta primers and 13 Jbeta primers. Method: immunoSEQ multiplex PCR; TCRdb's copy keeps in-frame clones and lacks some. Of 150,000 to 200,000 clones in the sample, roughly 80% were seen once. The sample was PBMCs. These receptors were taken from a male donor in good health and CMV-seropositive.

This clone has just a few counts. This sequence joins TRBV30 and TRBJ2-1; maybe TRBD2 (6 bases). The CDR3 contains 14 residues. Germline V gives CDR1 GTSNPN, CDR2 SVGIG (reference sequence). V lost 0 bases and J lost 4, with 10 bases in between. The CDR3 region has the DNA TGTGCCTGGAGTGTGGGACTCCGATACAATGAGCAGTTCTTC. This sequence encodes CAWSVGLRYNEQFF.

This chain connects TRBV6-4 to TRBJ2-3; 10 positions agree with TRBD2. CDR1 is MRHNA, CDR2 SNTAGT, per germline. V trimming: 5 bases; J trimming: 2 bases; junction bases outside the gene matches: 7. This CDR3 is 16 amino acids long. The CDR3 coding sequence is TGTGCCAGCAGTCCCAGAGCGGGAGGGGTCACAGATACGCAGTATTTT. Translating it yields CASSPRAGGVTDTQYF.

This rearrangement joins TRBV28 to TRBJ1-5; D gene uncertain. V lost 6 bases, J lost 6 bases, and 9 bases lay in between. CDR3 length equals 12 residues. Germline CDR1 MDHEN, CDR2 SYDVKM. Here the CDR3 DNA reads TGTGCCAGCAGAGCGGGAGGTCAGCCCCAGCATTTT. Amino acid sequence: CASRAGGQPQHF.

This clone was observed once. Distinct nucleotide sequences in the sample also encode this CDR3. The chain has TRBV18 and TRBJ1-4; D gene uncertain. Trimming removed 2 bases from V and 0 bases from J, with 4 bases in between. Per the germline V gene, CDR1 is KGHSH and CDR2 is LQKENI. CDR3 length: 14 residues. In DNA, the CDR3 is TGTGCCAGCTCACCAGGAGCAACTAATGAAAAACTGTTTTTT. Amino acid sequence: CASSPGATNEKLFF.

The V and J genes are TRBV7-2 and TRBJ2-7; 11 bases align to TRBD1. The CDR3 has 15 residues. Germline V lookup: CDR1 SGHTA, CDR2 FQGNSA. V lost 5 bases and J lost 4; bases outside the gene matches: 7. The DNA for the CDR3 is TGTGCCAGCAGCACCGGACAGGGGGCGCTTTACGAGCAGTACTTC. As protein: CASSTGQGALYEQYF.

V is TRBV12-2 and J is TRBJ2-5; TRBD2, the D gene given by the table, was not confirmed from the DNA. TRBV12-2 is a known pseudogene. CDR3 length: 15 residues. The CDR3 here is CASRSPEREKETQYF. The CDR3 nucleotides are TGTGCAAGTCGCTCACCCGAACGGGAAAAGGAGACCCAGTACTTC.

The chain couples TRBV2 to TRBJ1-5, with D unclear. The germline V gene encodes CDR1 SNHLY and CDR2 FYNNEI. The CDR3 has 14 amino acids. V was trimmed by 2 bases and J by 7 bases, leaving 12 bases between them. CDR3 DNA: TGTGCCAGCAGTGAAATTCGGGGATTACAGCCCCAGCATTTT. Translated: CASSEIRGLQPQHF.

The chain couples TRBV5-1 to TRBJ1-6; 7 bases align to TRBD1. Germline assignment: CDR1 SGHRS and CDR2 YFSETQ. The CDR3 loop spans 15 amino acids. With 2 bases clipped from V and 11 bases from J, the junction kept 10 bases outside the gene matches. CDR3 DNA sequence: TGCGCCAGCAGCTTCTCCGACAGGGCGGTGGCACCCCTCCACTTT. Protein product: CASSFSDRAVAPLHF.

This chain uses TRBV4-3 with TRBJ1-2, with 8 bases that match TRBD1. The CDR3 has 15 amino acids. Germline V gene lookup returns CDR1 LGHNA and CDR2 YSLEER. V dropped 3 bases and J dropped 4; count of bases not matched to a gene: 7. CDR3: CASSQEGTGPYGYTF. CDR3 bases: TGCGCCAGCAGCCAGGAAGGGACAGGACCCTATGGCTACACCTTC.

This clone came up once. CDR3 amino acids: CASSEALITGVSGEQYF. The CDR3 DNA reads as TGTGCCAGCAGTGAAGCCCTAATCACAGGGGTCAGTGGCGAGCAGTACTTC. The chain links TRBV6-1 to TRBJ2-7; 7 bases line up with TRBD1. This CDR3 is 17 amino acids long. Germline lookup yields CDR1 MNHNS and CDR2 SASEGT. V lost 0 bases to trimming and J lost 6 bases; unmatched junction nucleotides: 14.

CDR3 region: CASSIGGLAGAKETQYF. CDR3 DNA sequence: TGTGCCAGCAGCATAGGGGGGCTAGCGGGAGCTAAAGAGACCCAGTACTTC. The V and J genes are TRBV11-2 and TRBJ2-5; TRBD2 matches 10 bases. V shed 5 bases, J shed 3 bases, and the junction held 12 bases outside the gene matches. Germline loops: CDR1 SGHAT, CDR2 FQNNGV. This CDR3 region has 17 residues.

The V gene is TRBV7-9, the J gene TRBJ2-3; maybe TRBD2 (6 bases). This CDR3 has 12 amino acids. Between the trimmed V and J ends, which lost 10 bases and 5 bases, there was a span of 13 bases. From germline, CDR1 is SEHNR and CDR2 FQNEAQ (reference sequence). DNA of the CDR3: TGTGCCACCGGAGGGGATAAAGATACGCAGTATTTT. Translating gives CATGGDKDTQYF.

The chain carries TRBV5-8 and TRBJ1-2; 10 bases agree with TRBD1. Germline V gives CDR1 SGHTS, CDR2 YDEGEE. This CDR3 has 16 amino acids. The trim removed 4 bases at V and 5 bases at J, leaving 11 bases unmatched. DNA of the CDR3: TGTGCCAGCAGCCCTTGGGAGGACAGGGGGTTTTATGGCTACACCTTC. As protein: CASSPWEDRGFYGYTF.

Of note for this clone: One end of the junction is discordant with germline, which a read error may explain. The chain recombines TRBV7-9 with TRBJ2-6; TRBD2 matches 7 bases. The CDR3 has 19 amino acids. Germline CDR1 is SEHNR and CDR2 is FQNEAQ (reference sequence). The CDR3 loop is CASSTPRGGVKTGANGLTF. The CDR3 nucleotides are TGTGCCAGCAGCACACCACGGGGAGGGGTTAAGACTGGGGCCAACGGCCTGACTTTC. Using reference TRBV7-9 and TRBJ2-6 for the parts outside the CDR3, the full variable domain is DTGVSQNPRHKITKRGQNVTFRCDPISEHNRLYWYRQTLGQGPEFLTYFQNEAQLEKSRLLSDRFSAERPKGSFSTLEIQRTEQGDSAMYLCASSTPRGGVKTGANGLTFGAGSRLTVL.

The V gene is TRBV6-5, the J gene TRBJ1-5; D unresolved. The CDR3 length is 14 residues. The V end lost 5 bases, the J end lost 5 bases, and 13 bases lay between the germline ends. Germline CDR1 MNHEY, CDR2 SVGAGI. The CDR3 bases are TGTGCCAGCAGTCCACACCGAACGTATCAGCCCCAGCATTTT. It yields the protein CASSPHRTYQPQHF.

The rearrangement uses TRBV18 and TRBJ1-1, with D hard to call. The CDR3 totals 15 residues. The germline gives CDR1 KGHSH, CDR2 LQKENI. Trimming left V 2 bases short and J 1 base short, with 11 bases between. DNA of the CDR3: TGTGCCAGCTCACCATTTGGCCGGGAGAACACTGAAGCTTTCTTT. Its protein is CASSPFGRENTEAFF. Variable domain in full (rest from reference TRBV18 and TRBJ1-1): NAGVMQNPRHLVRRRGQEARLRCSPMKGHSHVYWYRQLPEEGLKFMVYLQKENIIDESGMPKERFSAEFPKEGPSILRIQQVVRGDSAAYFCASSPFGRENTEAFFGQGTRLTVV.

The chain has TRBV27 and TRBJ1-5, with a possible D match to TRBD1 (6 bases). The CDR3 spans 14 residues. Deletions cut 1 base from V and 7 bases from J, with 11 bases between. The V gene's germline CDR1 is MNHEY and CDR2 SMNVEV (reference sequence). In nucleotides, the CDR3 is TGTGCCAGCAGTTTATTGGGGGCGAGGCAGCCCCAGCATTTT. The encoded protein is CASSLLGARQPQHF.

This chain joins TRBV9 and TRBJ1-1, with 7 bases aligning to TRBD1. The V gene's germline CDR1 is SGDLS and CDR2 YYNGEE. Trimming cost V 4 bases and J 4 bases; bases outside gene matches: 10. The CDR3 is 15 residues long. This CDR3 is CASSLGSGGTTEAFF. CDR3 coding DNA: TGTGCCAGCAGCCTTGGCTCAGGGGGAACCACTGAAGCTTTCTTT.

This chain connects TRBV6-1 to TRBJ1-5; D is possibly TRBD1 (6 bases). The CDR3 spans 16 residues. V shed 4 bases and J shed 9 bases, with 22 bases lying between them. CDR1 is MNHNS and CDR2 is SASEGT in the germline V gene. The CDR3: CASSASSGTSYRPQHF. Here the CDR3 DNA reads TGTGCCAGCAGTGCCTCTTCCGGGACATCCTATCGGCCCCAGCATTTT.

The chain has TRBV30 and TRBJ2-4, with 7 bases fitting TRBD1. Germline V gene data show CDR1 as GTSNPN and CDR2 as SVGIG (reference sequence). V gave up 5 bases and J gave up 0 bases; unmatched junction bases: 4. The CDR3 runs 14 residues. The CDR3 spells CAWEQGIAKNIQYF. Written as DNA, the CDR3 is TGTGCCTGGGAACAGGGGATAGCCAAAAACATTCAGTACTTC.

This chain joins TRBV7-2 and TRBJ2-2; 11 nucleotides match TRBD1. This CDR3 has 17 residues. Germline V gene data show CDR1 as SGHTA and CDR2 as FQGNSA. The ends lost 5 bases at V and 4 bases at J; junction bases unmatched: 9. The CDR3 DNA is TGTGCCAGCAGCCCCAAAGGACAGGGGGCGCCCACCGGGGAGCTGTTTTTT. Protein: CASSPKGQGAPTGELFF.

This chain joins TRBV28 and TRBJ2-1; TRBD2 aligns across 12 bases. The CDR3 runs 15 residues. The germline gives CDR1 MDHEN, CDR2 SYDVKM. Germline trimming cut 7 bases from V and 3 bases from J; bases unmatched to any gene: 4. The DNA for the CDR3 is TGTGCCAGCATGGTACTAGCGGGAGGCTACAATGAGCAGTTCTTC. Its protein product is CASMVLAGGYNEQFF.

Of note for this clone: This same CDR3 is encoded by further DNA sequences in the sample. V and J are TRBV5-1 and TRBJ2-3; 10 nucleotides agree with TRBD2. CDR1 SGHRS and CDR2 YFSETQ come from the germline V gene. Trimming took 3 bases from V and 0 from J; bases not matched to a gene: 1. This CDR3 has 15 residues. CDR3 coding DNA: TGCGCCAGCAGCTCTAGCGGGGGAAGCACAGATACGCAGTATTTT. Its translation: CASSSSGGSTDTQYF.

This clone was counted between two and nine times. CDR3 bases: TGCGCCAGCAGCCAAGGACTTCCTGGCGGAGGAACCTACGAGCAGTACTTC. This sequence encodes CASSQGLPGGGTYEQYF. The chain recombines TRBV4-3 with TRBJ2-5, with D perhaps TRBD2 (5 bases). TRBJ2-7 matches the DNA end more closely, so the J call is doubtful. This CDR3 is built from 17 residues. Germline values: CDR1 LGHNA, CDR2 YSLEER.

This clone was seen a few times. This sequence joins TRBV4-1 and TRBJ2-7, with D tentatively TRBD1 (6 bases). The V gene's germline CDR1 is MGHRA and CDR2 YSYEKL. The germline V and J ends were trimmed by 4 bases and 3 bases, with 7 bases remaining between them. The CDR3 consists of 12 residues. The CDR3 nucleotides read TGCGCCAGCAGCCCGGACAGCTACGAGCAGTACTTC. It encodes CASSPDSYEQYF.

The chain combines TRBV20-1 with TRBJ1-1, with D possibly TRBD1 on 5 matching bases. CDR1 and CDR2 (germline): DFQATT, SNEGSKA (reference sequence). V lost 8 bases and J lost 5, with 12 bases in between. The CDR3 contains 11 residues. CDR3 residues: CSISGYTEAFF. The CDR3 nucleotides are TGCAGTATATCAGGGTATACTGAAGCTTTCTTT.